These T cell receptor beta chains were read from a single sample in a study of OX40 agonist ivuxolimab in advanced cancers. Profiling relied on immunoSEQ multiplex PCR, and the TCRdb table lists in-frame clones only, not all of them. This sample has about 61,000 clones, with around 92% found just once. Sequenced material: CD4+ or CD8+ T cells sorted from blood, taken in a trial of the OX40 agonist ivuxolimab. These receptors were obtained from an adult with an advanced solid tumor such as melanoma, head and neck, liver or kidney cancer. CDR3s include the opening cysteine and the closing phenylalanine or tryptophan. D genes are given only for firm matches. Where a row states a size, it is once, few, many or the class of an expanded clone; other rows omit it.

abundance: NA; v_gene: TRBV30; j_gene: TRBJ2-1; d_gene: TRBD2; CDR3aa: CAWSGLAGYNEQFF; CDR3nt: TGTGCCTGGAGTGGGCTAGCGGGGTACAATGAGCAGTTCTTC
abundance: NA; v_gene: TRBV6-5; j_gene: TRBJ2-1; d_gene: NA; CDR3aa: CASSYGSGSYNEQFF; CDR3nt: TGTGCCAGCAGTTATGGGTCAGGCTCCTACAATGAGCAGTTCTTC
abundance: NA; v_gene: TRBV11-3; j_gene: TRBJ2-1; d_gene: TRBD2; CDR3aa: CASSLWRETYNEQFF; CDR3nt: TGTGCCAGCAGCTTATGGCGGGAGACCTACAATGAGCAGTTCTTC
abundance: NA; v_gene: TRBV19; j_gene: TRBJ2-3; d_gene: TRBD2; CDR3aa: CASSPWTSGGSDTQYF; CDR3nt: TGTGCCAGTAGTCCATGGACTAGCGGGGGGTCGGATACGCAGTATTTT
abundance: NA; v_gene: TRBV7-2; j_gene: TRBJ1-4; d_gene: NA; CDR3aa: CASSSPGWTTNEKLFF; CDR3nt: TGTGCCAGCAGCTCCCCGGGGTGGACAACTAATGAAAAACTGTTTTTT
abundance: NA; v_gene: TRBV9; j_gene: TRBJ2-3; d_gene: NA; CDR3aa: CASSVATADTQYF; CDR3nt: TGTGCCAGCAGCGTAGCTACCGCAGATACGCAGTATTTT
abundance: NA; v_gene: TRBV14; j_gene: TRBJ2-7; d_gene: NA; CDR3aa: CASMHEQYF; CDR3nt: TGTGCCAGCATGCACGAGCAGTACTTC
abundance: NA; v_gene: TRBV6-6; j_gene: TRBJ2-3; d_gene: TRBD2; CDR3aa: CASSVGTTHSDTQYF; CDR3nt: TGTGCCAGCAGTGTAGGGACTACTCACTCAGATACGCAGTATTTT
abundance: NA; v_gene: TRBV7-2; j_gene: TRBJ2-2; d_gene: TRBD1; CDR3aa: CASSTQAGDRRELFF; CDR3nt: TGTGCCAGCAGCACCCAAGCCGGGGACAGGCGGGAGCTGTTTTTT
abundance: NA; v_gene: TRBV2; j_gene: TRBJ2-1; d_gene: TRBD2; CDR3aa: CASSLLAVNNEQFF; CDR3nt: TGTGCCAGCAGTTTACTAGCGGTTAACAATGAGCAGTTCTTC
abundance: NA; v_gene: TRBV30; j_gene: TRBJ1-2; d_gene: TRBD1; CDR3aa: CAWSGQGYHGYTF; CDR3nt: TGTGCCTGGAGCGGACAGGGCTATCATGGCTACACCTTC
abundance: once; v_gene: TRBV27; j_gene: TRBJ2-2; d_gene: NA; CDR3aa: CASTSWGVRNTGELFF; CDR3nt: TGTGCCAGCACTTCCTGGGGGGTCCGGAACACCGGGGAGCTGTTTTTT
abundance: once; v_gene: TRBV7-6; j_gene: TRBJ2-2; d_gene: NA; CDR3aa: CASSGITGSGELFF; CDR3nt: TGTGCCAGCAGCGGCATTACAGGGTCCGGGGAGCTGTTTTTT
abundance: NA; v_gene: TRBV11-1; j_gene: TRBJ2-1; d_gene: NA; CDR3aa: CASSLAPEGYNEQFF; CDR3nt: TGTGCCAGCAGCTTAGCCCCCGAGGGCTACAATGAGCAGTTCTTC
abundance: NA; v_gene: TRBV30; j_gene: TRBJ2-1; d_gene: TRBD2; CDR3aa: CAWRGGYNEQFF; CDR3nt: TGTGCCTGGAGGGGAGGGTACAATGAGCAGTTCTTC
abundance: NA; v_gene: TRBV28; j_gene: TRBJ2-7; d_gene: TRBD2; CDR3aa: CASTDAGGHEQYF; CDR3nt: TGTGCCAGCACCGACGCGGGGGGCCACGAGCAGTACTTC
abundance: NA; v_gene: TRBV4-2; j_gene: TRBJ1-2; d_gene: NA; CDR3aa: CASSQEDTFGYGYTF; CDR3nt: TGTGCCAGCAGCCAAGAAGATACATTCGGGTATGGCTACACCTTC
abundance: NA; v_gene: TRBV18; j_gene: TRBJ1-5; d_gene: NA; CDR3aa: CASSPEGSGVNQPQHF; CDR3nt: TGTGCCAGCTCACCCGAAGGTTCTGGGGTCAATCAGCCCCAGCATTTT
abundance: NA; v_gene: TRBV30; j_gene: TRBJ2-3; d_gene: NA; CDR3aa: CAWSWAAGRADTQYF; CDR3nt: TGTGCCTGGAGTTGGGCGGCAGGGAGAGCAGATACGCAGTATTTT
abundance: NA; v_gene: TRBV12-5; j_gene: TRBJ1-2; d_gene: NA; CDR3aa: CASGWGRIGNTF; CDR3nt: TGTGCTAGTGGTTGGGGACGTATAGGAAACACCTTC
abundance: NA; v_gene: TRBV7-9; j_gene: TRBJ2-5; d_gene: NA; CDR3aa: CASSTQKGQVGAWETQYF; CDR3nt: TGTGCCAGCAGCACCCAAAAGGGGCAGGTGGGGGCATGGGAGACCCAGTACTTC
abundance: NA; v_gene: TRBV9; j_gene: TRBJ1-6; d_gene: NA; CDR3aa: CASSVGAVSPLHF; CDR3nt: TGTGCCAGCAGCGTAGGGGCAGTATCACCCCTCCACTTT
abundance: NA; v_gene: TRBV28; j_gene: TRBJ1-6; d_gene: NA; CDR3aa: CASSPYGDYNSPLHF; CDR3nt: TGTGCCAGCAGTCCCTACGGTGACTATAATTCACCCCTCCACTTT
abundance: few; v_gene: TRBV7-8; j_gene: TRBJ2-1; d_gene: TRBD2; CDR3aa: CASSLALAGGLSYNEQFF; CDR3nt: TGTGCCAGCAGCTTAGCTCTAGCGGGGGGGCTTTCCTACAATGAGCAGTTCTTC
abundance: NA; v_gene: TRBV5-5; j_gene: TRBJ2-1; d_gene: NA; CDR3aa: CASSRGRVNEQFF; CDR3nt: TGTGCCAGCAGCCGAGGCAGGGTCAATGAGCAGTTCTTC
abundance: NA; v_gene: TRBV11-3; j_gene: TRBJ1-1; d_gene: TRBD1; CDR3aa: CASSQGQGGTTEAFF; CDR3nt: TGTGCCAGCAGCCAGGGACAGGGTGGGACCACTGAAGCTTTCTTT
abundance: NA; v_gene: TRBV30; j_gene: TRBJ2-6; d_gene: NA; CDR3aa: CACEPGVSSGANVLTF; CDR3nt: TGTGCCTGCGAACCGGGGGTTAGTTCTGGGGCCAACGTCCTGACTTTC
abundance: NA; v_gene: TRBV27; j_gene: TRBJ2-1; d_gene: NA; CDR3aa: CASSLVAGRPSSYNEQFF; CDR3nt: TGTGCCAGCAGTTTAGTCGCGGGGCGGCCGAGCTCCTACAATGAGCAGTTCTTC
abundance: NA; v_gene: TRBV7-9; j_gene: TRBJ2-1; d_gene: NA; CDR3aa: CASSPGWHEQFF; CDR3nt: TGTGCCAGCAGCCCCGGCTGGCATGAGCAGTTCTTC
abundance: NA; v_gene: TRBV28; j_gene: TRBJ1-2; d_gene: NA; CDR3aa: CASSSNRAPGWGYTF; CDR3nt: TGTGCCAGCAGTTCCAACCGGGCCCCAGGGTGGGGCTACACCTTC
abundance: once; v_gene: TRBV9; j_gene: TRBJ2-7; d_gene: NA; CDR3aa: CASSVAGAPQDEQYF; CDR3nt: TGTGCCAGCAGCGTAGCTGGGGCTCCCCAGGACGAGCAGTACTTC